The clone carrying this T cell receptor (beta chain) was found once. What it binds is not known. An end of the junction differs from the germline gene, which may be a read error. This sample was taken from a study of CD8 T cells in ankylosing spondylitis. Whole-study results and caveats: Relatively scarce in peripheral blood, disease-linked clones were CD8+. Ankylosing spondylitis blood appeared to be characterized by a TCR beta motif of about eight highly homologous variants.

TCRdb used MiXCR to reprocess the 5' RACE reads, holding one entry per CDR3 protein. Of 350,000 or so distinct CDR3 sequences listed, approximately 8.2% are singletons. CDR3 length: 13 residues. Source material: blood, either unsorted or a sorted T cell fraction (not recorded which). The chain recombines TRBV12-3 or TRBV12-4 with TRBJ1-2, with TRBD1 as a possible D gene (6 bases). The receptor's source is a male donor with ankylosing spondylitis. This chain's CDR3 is CAIEGVGAYSYTF. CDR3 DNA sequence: TGTGCCATCGAAGGGGTGGGGGCCTATAGCTACACCTTC.